These T cell receptor beta chains were read from a single sample in a study of blood T cell repertoires in COVID-19. Sequencing was performed with immunoSEQ multiplex PCR; in TCRdb, only in-frame clones are kept and a portion is missing. The top ten hold about 4.7% of the sample, which has about 320,000 clones, over 70% seen once. The specimen sequenced was PBMCs or T cells enriched from blood (not recorded which). These receptors came from a man between 25 and 39 years old who had recovered from COVID-19. CDR3s leave out the opening cysteine and the closing phenylalanine or tryptophan. Part of the rows lack a size; the others show once, few, many or a class for expanded clones.

clone_size: once
j_call: TRBJ2-5
v_call: TRBV18
cdr3_aa: ASSPSGTGGLKTQY

clone_size: NA
j_call: TRBJ1-2
v_call: TRBV14
cdr3_aa: ASSQGQATGAYYGYT

clone_size: NA
j_call: TRBJ2-1
v_call: TRBV7-2
cdr3_aa: ASSHDRGLYNEQF

clone_size: few
j_call: TRBJ1-2
v_call: TRBV11-2
cdr3_aa: ASSPGGSQGFGYT

clone_size: NA
j_call: TRBJ1-1
v_call: TRBV2
cdr3_aa: ASSEGSGSGDTEAF

clone_size: NA
j_call: TRBJ2-2
v_call: TRBV4-1
cdr3_aa: ASSQGGSNTGELF

clone_size: NA
j_call: TRBJ2-7
v_call: TRBV27
cdr3_aa: ASSLSTGDRPPYEQY

clone_size: NA
j_call: TRBJ2-5
v_call: TRBV4-2
cdr3_aa: ASSPRTSGGTYQETQY

clone_size: NA
j_call: TRBJ1-4
v_call: TRBV5-1
cdr3_aa: ASSLAEGNEKLF

clone_size: NA
j_call: TRBJ1-2
v_call: TRBV27
cdr3_aa: ASSLAGAYGYT

clone_size: NA
j_call: TRBJ2-3
v_call: TRBV19
cdr3_aa: ASSSRRLTGTGGSRDTQY

clone_size: NA
j_call: TRBJ1-4
v_call: TRBV6-5
cdr3_aa: ASRLTVTNEKLF

clone_size: NA
j_call: TRBJ2-3
v_call: TRBV19
cdr3_aa: ASTGLAGPRDTQY

clone_size: NA
j_call: TRBJ1-5
v_call: TRBV19
cdr3_aa: ASTGGAWNQPQH

clone_size: NA
j_call: TRBJ1-2
v_call: TRBV3-1/TRBV3-2
cdr3_aa: ASSPIVTGSKGNGYT

clone_size: NA
j_call: TRBJ2-5
v_call: TRBV28
cdr3_aa: ASSIPGGETQY

clone_size: NA
j_call: TRBJ2-7
v_call: TRBV19
cdr3_aa: ASMPGGSYSYEQY

clone_size: NA
j_call: TRBJ1-2
v_call: TRBV27
cdr3_aa: ASSPRSGGDGYT

clone_size: NA
j_call: TRBJ2-6
v_call: TRBV25-1
cdr3_aa: ALSSGANVLT

clone_size: NA
j_call: TRBJ2-2
v_call: TRBV28
cdr3_aa: ASSTGQGNTGELF

clone_size: NA
j_call: TRBJ2-3
v_call: TRBV6-9
cdr3_aa: ASSSGQGQDTQY

clone_size: NA
j_call: TRBJ1-2
v_call: TRBV9
cdr3_aa: ASSPDGGFDYGYT

clone_size: NA
j_call: TRBJ1-5
v_call: TRBV16
cdr3_aa: ASSPGGFQPQH

clone_size: NA
j_call: TRBJ1-1
v_call: TRBV15
cdr3_aa: ATSGERDRNTEAF

clone_size: NA
j_call: TRBJ1-2
v_call: TRBV20-1
cdr3_aa: SVRLYGYT

clone_size: NA
j_call: TRBJ2-1
v_call: TRBV5-8
cdr3_aa: ASSLVTGTASWNEQF

clone_size: NA
j_call: TRBJ2-7
v_call: TRBV27
cdr3_aa: ASSLAGQASSYEQY

clone_size: NA
j_call: TRBJ1-2
v_call: TRBV28
cdr3_aa: ASSSAQGYGYT

clone_size: once
j_call: TRBJ1-5
v_call: TRBV9
cdr3_aa: ASSRTGEPNQPQH

clone_size: NA
j_call: TRBJ1-5
v_call: TRBV23-1
cdr3_aa: ASSPSTEYSNQPQH

clone_size: NA
j_call: TRBJ2-1
v_call: TRBV10-3
cdr3_aa: AISTGTSGGEQF

clone_size: NA
j_call: TRBJ2-1
v_call: TRBV23-1
cdr3_aa: ASSQLRQGGMLRYNEQF

clone_size: few
j_call: TRBJ1-2
v_call: TRBV18
cdr3_aa: ASSMDQTGFGGYT

clone_size: NA
j_call: TRBJ1-1
v_call: TRBV6-5
cdr3_aa: ASSYVGGNTEAF

clone_size: NA
j_call: TRBJ1-2
v_call: TRBV28
cdr3_aa: ASSVQAGAGGYT

clone_size: NA
j_call: TRBJ2-7
v_call: TRBV7-8
cdr3_aa: ASSLVPHSALEEQY

clone_size: NA
j_call: TRBJ1-2
v_call: TRBV24-1
cdr3_aa: ATSDPTGLDGYT

clone_size: NA
j_call: TRBJ1-1
v_call: TRBV3-1/TRBV3-2
cdr3_aa: ASSPTNMNTEAF

clone_size: NA
j_call: TRBJ2-1
v_call: TRBV5-1
cdr3_aa: ASSLVQGMRDNEQF

clone_size: NA
j_call: TRBJ2-7
v_call: TRBV7-9
cdr3_aa: ASSDRDSYEQY

clone_size: NA
j_call: TRBJ2-2
v_call: TRBV6-5
cdr3_aa: ASTRGNGELF

clone_size: NA
j_call: TRBJ1-2
v_call: TRBV25-1
cdr3_aa: ASFTGGEGYT

clone_size: NA
j_call: TRBJ1-1
v_call: TRBV9
cdr3_aa: ASRRQGVIEAF

clone_size: NA
j_call: TRBJ2-3
v_call: TRBV7-2
cdr3_aa: ASSVDYFTDTQY

clone_size: NA
j_call: TRBJ1-2
v_call: TRBV7-8
cdr3_aa: ASSLAAGTSIYGYT